The 26 T cell receptor beta chains given below trace back to one sample, sequenced in a study of a mutant IDH1 vaccine in newly diagnosed glioma. Time point meaning: week 23, last vaccination. With topical imiquimod, each dose of the vaccine consisted of 300 ug of mutant IDH1 20-mer peptide. The antigens these receptors bind are not known. The table came from immunoSEQ multiplex PCR; TCRdb's copy has only in-frame clones and leaves some out. The sample has around 41,000 clones; about 79% are singletons. The sample consisted of PBMCs, taken from a glioma patient whose treatment included an IDH1 peptide vaccine. These receptors all stem from a woman between 40 and 50 years old with glioma. Some clones in this sample may be carry-over from other donors' samples.

V gene TRBV7-9 combines with J gene TRBJ1-5; D uncertain. The CDR3 length is 14 residues. CDR1 SEHNR and CDR2 FQNEAQ come from the germline V gene (reference sequence). The germline V and J ends were trimmed by 4 bases and 3 bases, with 10 bases remaining between them. The CDR3 region has the DNA TGTGCCAGCAGCTCGAGCAGGCCCAATCAGCCCCAGCATTTT. This sequence encodes CASSSSRPNQPQHF.

The chain has TRBV5-1 and TRBJ2-7; 7 bases fit TRBD1. The CDR3 is 14 residues long. V shed 0 bases and J 5 bases; nucleotides not matched to a gene: 5. Germline CDR1 reads SGHRS; CDR2 reads YFSETQ. CDR3 amino acids: CASSLVPTGDEQYF. The CDR3 DNA is TGCGCCAGCAGCTTGGTTCCTACAGGGGACGAGCAGTACTTC.

This clone was observed a single time. V is TRBV6-1 and J is TRBJ2-5, with a weak D call TRBD1 (5 bases). The CDR3 is 15 amino acids. Germline V gene data show CDR1 as MNHNS and CDR2 as SASEGT. Trimming took 6 bases from V and 4 from J, leaving 18 bases between them. The CDR3 sequence is CASSPLGAGVETQYF. CDR3 sequence (DNA): TGTGCCAGCAGCCCCCTAGGGGCTGGAGTAGAGACCCAGTACTTC.

This clone has just a few counts. This chain links TRBV5-1 with TRBJ1-5; D unclear. In germline, CDR1 is SGHRS, CDR2 YFSETQ. The germline V and J ends were trimmed by 4 bases and 5 bases, with 10 bases remaining between them. The CDR3 is 13 amino acids. As DNA, the CDR3 is TGCGCCAGCAGCGGTGAAACCCATCAGCCCCAGCATTTT. Its translation is CASSGETHQPQHF. Combining the CDR3 with reference TRBV5-1 and TRBJ1-5 gives the whole variable domain KAGVTQTPRYLIKTRGQQVTLSCSPISGHRSVSWYQQTPGQGLQFLFEYFSETQRNKGNFPGRFSGRQFSNSRSEMNVSTLELGDSALYLCASSGETHQPQHFGDGTRLSIL.

The J gene is TRBJ2-1, the V gene TRBV7-9; TRBD2 matches 11 bases. This CDR3 contains 12 residues. Germline assignment: CDR1 SEHNR and CDR2 FQNEAQ (reference sequence). Germline trimming cut 4 bases from V and 14 bases from J; bases unmatched to any gene: 4. The CDR3 sequence: CASSSHSGGEFF. In DNA form, the CDR3 reads TGTGCCAGCAGCTCCCATAGCGGGGGGGAGTTCTTC.

The V gene is TRBV21-1, the J gene TRBJ2-6. TRBV21-1 is designated a pseudogene. The CDR3 has 16 residues. The CDR3 DNA sequence: TGTGCCAGCAGCAAAGCTCACCATTCTGGGGCCAACGTCCTGACTTTC. Its translation: CASSKAHHSGANVLTF.

The rearrangement uses TRBV5-6 and TRBJ1-2; 7 nucleotides match TRBD1. This CDR3 has 14 residues. The germline gives CDR1 SGHDT, CDR2 YYEEEE. V lost 0 bases and J lost 4; bases outside the gene matches: 3. The CDR3 nucleotides are TGTGCCAGCAGCTTGGCCGACAGGGTCTATGGCTACACCTTC. Translating it yields CASSLADRVYGYTF.

This clone has a single count. This chain links TRBV9 with TRBJ2-3; 9 nucleotides line up with TRBD2. CDR1 and CDR2 from the germline V gene are SGDLS and YYNGEE. The J segment lost 1 base and the V segment lost 3 bases, leaving 6 bases of the junction unmatched. The CDR3 totals 16 residues. The CDR3 nucleotides read TGTGCCAGCAGCGGGTTGGCTAGCGGGGGCACAGATACGCAGTATTTT. Translating gives CASSGLASGGTDTQYF.

J is TRBJ2-2 and V is TRBV7-2; TRBD1 matches 7 bases. There are 17 residues in the CDR3. Germline trimming cut 2 bases from V and 7 bases from J; bases unmatched to any gene: 13. Per germline, CDR1 SGHTA and CDR2 FQGNSA. The CDR3 protein is CASSLSRGRAVGGELFF. The CDR3 DNA sequence: TGTGCCAGCAGCTTAAGTAGGGGGCGAGCGGTCGGCGGGGAGCTGTTTTTT.

This chain uses TRBV2 with TRBJ2-6, with 12 positions matching TRBD2. The CDR3 has 18 residues. Germline values: CDR1 SNHLY, CDR2 FYNNEI. V lost 6 bases to trimming and J lost 2 bases; unmatched junction nucleotides: 8. The CDR3 region is CASSDGLAGQAGANVLTF. For the CDR3, the DNA is TGTGCCAGCAGCGACGGACTAGCGGGGCAGGCTGGGGCCAACGTCCTGACTTTC.

The V gene is TRBV18, the J gene TRBJ2-3; no definite D call. CDR1 KGHSH and CDR2 LQKENI come from the germline V gene. The CDR3 sequence is 13 residues long. Trimming took off 3 bases at V and 2 bases at J, with 6 bases between the two ends. The CDR3 DNA sequence: TGTGCCAGCTCACCGCACTCCACAGATACGCAGTATTTT. Its translation: CASSPHSTDTQYF. Based on the CDR3 plus reference TRBV18 and TRBJ2-3, the full variable domain is NAGVMQNPRHLVRRRGQEARLRCSPMKGHSHVYWYRQLPEEGLKFMVYLQKENIIDESGMPKERFSAEFPKEGPSILRIQQVVRGDSAAYFCASSPHSTDTQYFGPGTRLTVL.

The chain is built from TRBV7-6 and TRBJ1-5; the D gene is possibly TRBD1 (5 bases). V was shortened by 0 bases and J by 6 bases, with 9 bases between the two germline ends. Looked up from germline, CDR1 is SGHVS and CDR2 is FNYEAQ. The CDR3 is 14 amino acids. CDR3: CASSLARVGQPQHF. CDR3 bases: TGTGCCAGCAGCTTAGCCAGGGTCGGTCAGCCCCAGCATTTT.

The chain couples TRBV28 to TRBJ2-7, with 7 bases aligning to TRBD2. The length of the CDR3 is 15 residues. V lost 6 bases, J lost 7 bases, and 15 bases stayed unmatched. Looked up from germline, CDR1 is MDHEN and CDR2 is SYDVKM. For the CDR3, the DNA is TGTGCCAGCAGCCTAGGACGGAGCCGGGGGGAAGAGCAGTACTTC. It specifies CASSLGRSRGEEQYF.

The rearrangement links TRBV11-3 to TRBJ2-3, with a weak D call TRBD1 (5 bases). This CDR3 comprises 15 residues. Per germline, CDR1 SGHNT and CDR2 YENEEA. Between the trimmed V and J ends, which lost 5 bases and 1 base, there was a span of 13 bases. CDR3 nucleotides: TGTGCCAGCAGCCTCCAGGGCCAACGCACAGATACGCAGTATTTT. Translating gives CASSLQGQRTDTQYF.

The J gene is TRBJ2-7, the V gene TRBV29-1, with TRBD1 identical over 7 bases. Germline V gene sequence: CDR1 SQVTM, CDR2 ANQGSEA. Losses at the gene ends were 3 bases for V and 3 bases for J; bases not matched to a gene: 8. This CDR3 has 14 residues. CDR3 loop: CSVDGLQGFYEQYF. The CDR3 DNA sequence: TGCAGCGTTGATGGGCTACAGGGGTTCTACGAGCAGTACTTC.

This chain's CDR3 is CATSRDQGPVHGYTF. The CDR3 DNA follows: TGTGCCACCAGCAGAGATCAAGGGCCGGTTCATGGCTACACCTTC. J is TRBJ1-2 and V is TRBV15, with D unclear. V lost 0 bases and J 6 bases, leaving 14 bases between the germline ends. This CDR3 comprises 15 residues. Germline values: CDR1 LNHNV, CDR2 YYDKDF (reference sequence).

The chain has TRBV4-1 and TRBJ2-7, with D hard to call. Trimming cost V 0 bases and J 2 bases, with 11 bases left between them. Germline loops: CDR1 MGHRA, CDR2 YSYEKL. The CDR3 contains 15 residues. CDR3 region: CASSQEGRLAYEQYF. In nucleotides, the CDR3 is TGCGCCAGCAGCCAAGAGGGCCGACTGGCCTACGAGCAGTACTTC.

The chain links TRBV6-6 to TRBJ2-7, with no clear D. The CDR3 runs to 15 residues. V was pared by 0 bases and J by 2 bases, with 11 bases between. Germline V gene data show CDR1 as MNHNY and CDR2 as SVGAGI (reference sequence). The CDR3 sequence: CASSYSSQATYEQYF. The CDR3 bases are TGTGCCAGCAGTTACTCTAGCCAAGCTACCTACGAGCAGTACTTC.

The V gene is TRBV7-8, the J gene TRBJ2-2; no clear D gene. The CDR3 extends over 12 amino acids. V dropped 5 bases and J dropped 8 bases, with 9 bases sitting between them. Germline CDR1 reads SGHVS; CDR2 reads FQNEAQ. CDR3 region: CASSNSRGELFF. The CDR3 region has the DNA TGTGCCAGCAGCAACAGTAGGGGGGAGCTGTTTTTT.

This chain uses TRBV5-1 with TRBJ2-7; 9 nucleotides align to TRBD2. The germline V gene has CDR1 SGHRS and CDR2 YFSETQ. V lost 4 bases, J lost 3 bases, and 5 bases stayed unmatched. There are 14 residues in the CDR3. This chain's CDR3 is CASSEAGGSYEQYF. In DNA form, the CDR3 reads TGCGCCAGCAGCGAAGCGGGGGGAAGCTACGAGCAGTACTTC. Supplemented by reference TRBV5-1 and TRBJ2-7, the full variable domain reads KAGVTQTPRYLIKTRGQQVTLSCSPISGHRSVSWYQQTPGQGLQFLFEYFSETQRNKGNFPGRFSGRQFSNSRSEMNVSTLELGDSALYLCASSEAGGSYEQYFGPGTRLTVT.

This clone was seen a single time. V and J are TRBV5-4 and TRBJ2-7; D is unresolved. This CDR3 comprises 13 residues. With 5 bases removed from V and 1 base from J, the gap between germline ends came to 10 bases. The germline CDR1 and CDR2 sequences are SGHNT and YYREEE (reference sequence). CDR3 nucleotide sequence: TGTGCCAGCAGTCGCCGATTTTCCTACGAGCAGTACTTC. Amino acids: CASSRRFSYEQYF.

V usage is TRBV2 and J usage is TRBJ2-3, with 8 bases fitting TRBD1. In germline, CDR1 is SNHLY, CDR2 FYNNEI. The CDR3 has 16 residues. V lost 6 bases, J lost 4 bases, and 12 bases stayed unmatched. This CDR3 reads CASRGQDLQGADTQYF. CDR3 coding DNA: TGTGCCAGCAGGGGACAGGACCTCCAGGGCGCAGATACGCAGTATTTT.

The chain combines TRBV30 with TRBJ2-3; D is unclear. Germline lookup yields CDR1 GTSNPN and CDR2 SVGIG (reference sequence). The CDR3 has 15 amino acids. V was clipped by 2 bases and J by 0 bases, with 12 bases between them. The CDR3 is CAWSPQVTSTDTQYF. CDR3 DNA sequence: TGTGCCTGGAGTCCTCAGGTCACTAGCACAGATACGCAGTATTTT.

This chain uses TRBV12-5 with TRBJ2-5; D is possibly TRBD1 (5 bases). The V gene lost 1 base and the J gene lost 4 bases, with 10 bases spanning the gap. CDR1 and CDR2 from the germline V gene are LGHNT and FRNRAP. This CDR3 region has 14 residues. CDR3 bases: TGTGCTAGTGGTTTGGGAGCAGGGTCAGAGACCCAGTACTTC. Its translation is CASGLGAGSETQYF.

The CDR3, as DNA: TGTGCCAGCAGTTTGTGGAACACTGAAGCTTTCTTT. Residues: CASSLWNTEAFF. The chain uses TRBV28 and TRBJ1-1; unclear D gene. CDR3 size: 12 residues. V was cut by 3 bases and J by 1 base, with 3 bases left in between. Germline V CDR1 and CDR2: MDHEN, SYDVKM. Full variable domain (missing parts from reference TRBV28 and TRBJ1-1): DVKVTQSSRYLVKRTGEKVFLECVQDMDHENMFWYRQDPGLGLRLIYFSYDVKMKEKGDIPEGYSVSREKKERFSLILESASTNQTSMYLCASSLWNTEAFFGQGTRLTVV.

This chain's CDR3 is CASSPRAIANYGYTF. The CDR3 coding sequence is TGTGCCAGCAGCCCTCGAGCTATAGCGAACTATGGCTACACCTTC. The chain links TRBV9 to TRBJ1-2; D gene unclear. CDR3 length equals 15 residues. V lost 4 bases to trimming and J lost 2 bases, with 15 bases between them. Germline V gene sequence: CDR1 SGDLS, CDR2 YYNGEE.